This record looks at one TCR beta chain sequence and its context. Its antigen is as yet unknown. These data are taken from a study of CD8+ T cells in alopecia areata. Background on the study: Tofacitinib dosing lasted 6 to 18 months, which was then followed by 6 months off drug. General observations from the study: The study found TCR sharing across patients less clear than in mice, possibly for HLA reasons.

Extracted RNA was reverse transcribed, and the resulting cDNA served as sequencing template. Clones were sequenced by immunoSEQ multiplex PCR, and TCRdb holds only the in-frame ones, with some missing. The sample lists approximately 100,000 clones, around 86% occurring once. Indicated treatment: oral pan-JAK inhibitor, 5-10 mg twice daily. This CDR3 has 17 amino acids. The junction had 4 bases not matched to a gene; V was cut back by 2 bases and J by 1 base. In germline, CDR1 is MRHNA, CDR2 SNTAGT. The sample in question was CD8+ T cells sorted from blood, obtained at roughly week 30, from a patient treated with tofacitinib. The rearrangement joins TRBV6-4 to TRBJ2-3; 12 nucleotides agree with TRBD2. This TCR came from a human donor with alopecia areata. As DNA, the CDR3 is TGTGCCAGCAGTGACGCGGCTAGCGGGGGGGGCACAGATACGCAGTATTTT. As protein: CASSDAASGGGTDTQYF.